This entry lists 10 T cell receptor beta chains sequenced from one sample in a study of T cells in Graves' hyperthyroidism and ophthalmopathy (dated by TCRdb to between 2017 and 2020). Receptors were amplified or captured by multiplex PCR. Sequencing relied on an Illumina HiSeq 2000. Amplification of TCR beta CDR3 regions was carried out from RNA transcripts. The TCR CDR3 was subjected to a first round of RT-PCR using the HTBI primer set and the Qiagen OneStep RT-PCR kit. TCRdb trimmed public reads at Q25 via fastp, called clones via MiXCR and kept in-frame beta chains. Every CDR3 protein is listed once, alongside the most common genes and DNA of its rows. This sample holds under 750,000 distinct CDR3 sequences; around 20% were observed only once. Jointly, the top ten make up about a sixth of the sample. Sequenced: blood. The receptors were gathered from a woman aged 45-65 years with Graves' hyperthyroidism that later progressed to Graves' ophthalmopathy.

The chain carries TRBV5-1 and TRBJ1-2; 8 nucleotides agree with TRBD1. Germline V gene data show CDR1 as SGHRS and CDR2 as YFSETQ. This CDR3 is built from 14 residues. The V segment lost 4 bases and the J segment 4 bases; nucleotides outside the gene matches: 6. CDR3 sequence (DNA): TGCGCCAGCAGCACAGAGGGACAGGTCTATGGCTACACCTTC. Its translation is CASSTEGQVYGYTF.

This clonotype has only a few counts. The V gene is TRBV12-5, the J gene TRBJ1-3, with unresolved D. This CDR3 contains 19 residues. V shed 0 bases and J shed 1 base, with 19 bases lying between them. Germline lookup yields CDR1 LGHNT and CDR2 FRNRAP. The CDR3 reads CASGLVLRPGRGSGNTIYF. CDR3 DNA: TGTGCTAGTGGTTTGGTACTAAGGCCCGGCCGGGGATCTGGAAACACCATATATTTT.

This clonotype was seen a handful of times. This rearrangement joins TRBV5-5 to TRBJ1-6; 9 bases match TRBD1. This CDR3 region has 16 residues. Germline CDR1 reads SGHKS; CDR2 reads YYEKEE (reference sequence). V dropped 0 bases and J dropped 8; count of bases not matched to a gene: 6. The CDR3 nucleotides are TGTGCCAGCAGCTTGGACAGGGGGCGTTTAGATTCACCCCTCCACTTT. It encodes CASSLDRGRLDSPLHF.

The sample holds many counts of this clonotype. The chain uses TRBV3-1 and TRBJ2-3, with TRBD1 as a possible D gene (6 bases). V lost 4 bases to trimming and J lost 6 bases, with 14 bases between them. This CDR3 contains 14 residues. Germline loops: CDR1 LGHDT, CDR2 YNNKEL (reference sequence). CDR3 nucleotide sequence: TGTGCCAGCAGCCTGGGGGCTAACATGGATACGCAGTATTTT. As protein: CASSLGANMDTQYF.

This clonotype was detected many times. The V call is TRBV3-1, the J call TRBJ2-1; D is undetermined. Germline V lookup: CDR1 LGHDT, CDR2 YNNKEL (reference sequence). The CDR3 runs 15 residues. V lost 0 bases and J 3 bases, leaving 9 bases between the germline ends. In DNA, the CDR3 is TGTGCCAGCAGCCAAGATGGGCGTTACTACAATGAGCAGTTCTTC. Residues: CASSQDGRYYNEQFF.

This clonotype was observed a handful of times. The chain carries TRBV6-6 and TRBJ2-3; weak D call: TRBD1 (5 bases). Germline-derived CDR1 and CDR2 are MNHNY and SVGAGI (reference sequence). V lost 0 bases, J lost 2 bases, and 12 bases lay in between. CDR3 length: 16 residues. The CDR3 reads CASSYSIDSSTDTQYF. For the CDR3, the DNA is TGTGCCAGCAGTTACTCGATAGACAGCTCCACAGATACGCAGTATTTT.

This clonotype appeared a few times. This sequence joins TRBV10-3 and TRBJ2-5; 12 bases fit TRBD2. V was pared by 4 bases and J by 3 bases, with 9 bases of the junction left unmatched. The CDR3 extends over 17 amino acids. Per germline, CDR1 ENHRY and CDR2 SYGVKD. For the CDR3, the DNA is TGTGCCATCAGTGGGGGAACTAGCGGGGGGTCTGAAGAGACCCAGTACTTC. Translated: CAISGGTSGGSEETQYF.

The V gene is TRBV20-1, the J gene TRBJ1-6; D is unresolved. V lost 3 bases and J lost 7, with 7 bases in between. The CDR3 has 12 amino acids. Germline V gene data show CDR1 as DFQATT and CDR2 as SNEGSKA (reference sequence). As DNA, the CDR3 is TGCAGTGCTAGTTTTAGAAATTCACCCCTCCACTTT. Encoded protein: CSASFRNSPLHF.

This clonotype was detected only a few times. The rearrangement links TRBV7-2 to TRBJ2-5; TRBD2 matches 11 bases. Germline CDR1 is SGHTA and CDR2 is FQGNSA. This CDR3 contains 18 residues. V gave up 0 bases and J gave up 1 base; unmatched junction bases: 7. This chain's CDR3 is CASSLALAGGALQETQYF. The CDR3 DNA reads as TGTGCCAGCAGCTTAGCGCTAGCGGGGGGCGCCCTCCAAGAGACCCAGTACTTC.

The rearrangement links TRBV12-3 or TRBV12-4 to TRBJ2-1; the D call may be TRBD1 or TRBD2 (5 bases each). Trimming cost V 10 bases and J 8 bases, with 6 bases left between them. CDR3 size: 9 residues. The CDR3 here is CAMGDEQFF. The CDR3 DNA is TGTGCCATGGGGGATGAGCAGTTCTTC.